This T cell receptor (beta chain) is drawn from a study of T cell repertoires in aging, cancer and after chemotherapy. Study-level background: Donor ages fell into six groups from 30 or younger up to 70 or older. Glioblastoma patients receiving temozolomide-based therapy gave paired samples before and after chemotherapy.

Notes on the study in general: Age-matched healthy donors had significantly more diverse, less clonal blood TCR repertoires than untreated cancer patients. In cancer patients, declining TCR diversity with age involved lost richness and lost evenness.

TCR beta rearrangements were amplified from peripheral blood genomic DNA. About this clonotype itself: Its antigen is not identified. Germline and junction disagree at one end, which may indicate a read error.

Multiplex touch-down PCR with TRB-A/B primers amplified rearranged V-D-J TRB sequences. TCRdb itself ran the multiplex PCR reads through MiXCR, one entry per CDR3 protein. The sample has 1,800 or so distinct CDR3 sequences; about 21% are singletons. The CDR3 is 13 amino acids. Germline V CDR1 and CDR2: SNHLY, FYNNEI. This sequence originates from a human donor with a solid tumor. Sequenced material: blood. The rearrangement uses TRBV2 and TRBJ1-2; no firm D call. The CDR3 DNA reads TGTTCCAGCAGTGAAGCTGAGGGATGGGCATCCACCTTC. It specifies CSSSEAEGWASTF.